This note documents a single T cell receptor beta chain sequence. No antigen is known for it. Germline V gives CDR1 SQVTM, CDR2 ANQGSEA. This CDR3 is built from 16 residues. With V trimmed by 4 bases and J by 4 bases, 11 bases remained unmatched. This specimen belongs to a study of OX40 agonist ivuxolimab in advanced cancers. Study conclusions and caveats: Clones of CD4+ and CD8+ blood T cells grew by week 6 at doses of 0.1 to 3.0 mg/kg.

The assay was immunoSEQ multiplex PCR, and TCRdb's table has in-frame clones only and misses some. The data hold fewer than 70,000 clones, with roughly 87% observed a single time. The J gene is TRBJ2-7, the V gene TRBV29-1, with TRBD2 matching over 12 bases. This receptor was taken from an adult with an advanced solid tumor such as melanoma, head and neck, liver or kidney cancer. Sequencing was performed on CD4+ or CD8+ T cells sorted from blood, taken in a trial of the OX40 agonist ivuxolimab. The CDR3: CSVVSSRTSGIYEQYF. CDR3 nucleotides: TGCAGCGTTGTTTCTTCGAGGACTAGCGGGATTTACGAGCAGTACTTC.